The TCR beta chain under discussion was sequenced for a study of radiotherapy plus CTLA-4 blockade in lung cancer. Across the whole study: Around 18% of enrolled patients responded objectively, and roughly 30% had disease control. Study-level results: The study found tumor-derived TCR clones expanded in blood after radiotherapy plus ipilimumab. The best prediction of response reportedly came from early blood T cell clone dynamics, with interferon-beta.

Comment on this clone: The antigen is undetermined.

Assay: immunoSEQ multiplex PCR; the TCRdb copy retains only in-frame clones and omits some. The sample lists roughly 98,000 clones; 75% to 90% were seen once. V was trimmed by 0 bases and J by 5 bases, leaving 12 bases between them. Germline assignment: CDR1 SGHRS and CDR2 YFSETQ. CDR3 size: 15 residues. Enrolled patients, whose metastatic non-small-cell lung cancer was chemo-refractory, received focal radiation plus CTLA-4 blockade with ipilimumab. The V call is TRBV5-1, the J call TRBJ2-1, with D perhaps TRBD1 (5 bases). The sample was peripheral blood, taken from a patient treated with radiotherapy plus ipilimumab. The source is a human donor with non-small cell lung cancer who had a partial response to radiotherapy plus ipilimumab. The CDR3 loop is CASSLGGQGNNEQFF. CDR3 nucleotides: TGCGCCAGCAGCTTGGGAGGTCAGGGTAACAATGAGCAGTTCTTC.